This entry features one T cell receptor beta chain sequence. During active infection, Seattle patients enrolled and were then monitored through disease. This record belongs to a study of blood T cell repertoires in COVID-19. Turning to the study itself: COVID-19 samples, acute and convalescent, were from the United States, Italy and Spain. In each case, the material was cDNA or gDNA derived from T cells, B-cell-depleted T cells, or PBMCs.

The CDR3 contains 19 residues. Germline loops: CDR1 SGDLS, CDR2 YYNGEE. Unmatched junction bases numbered 16, after V lost 4 bases and J lost 1 base. Authors' data handling: Counts of nucleated cells, estimated from reference gene primer amplification, were obtained. The table came from immunoSEQ multiplex PCR; TCRdb's copy has only in-frame clones and leaves some out. Clonal size and the V and J genes are those of that table, whereas D and trimming came from the DNA. Of about 200,000 clones in the sample, 94% were seen once. This chain links TRBV9 with TRBJ2-1, with 8 bases that match TRBD2. The TCR originated in a man aged 25-45 years with COVID-19, enrolled during active disease. The specimen sequenced was peripheral blood. CDR3 residues: CASSTRGGGGGQSYNEQFF. CDR3 nucleotides: TGTGCCAGCAGCACGAGGGGAGGCGGCGGGGGGCAGTCCTACAATGAGCAGTTCTTC.